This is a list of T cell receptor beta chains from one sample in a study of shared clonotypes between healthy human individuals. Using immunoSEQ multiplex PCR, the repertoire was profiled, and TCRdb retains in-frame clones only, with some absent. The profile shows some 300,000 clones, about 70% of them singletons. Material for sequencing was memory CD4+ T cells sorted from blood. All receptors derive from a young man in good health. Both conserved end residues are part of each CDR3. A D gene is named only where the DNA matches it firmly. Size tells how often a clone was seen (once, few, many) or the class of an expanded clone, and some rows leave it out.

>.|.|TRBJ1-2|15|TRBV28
CASSSEQLGDRRSTF
TGTGCCAGCAGTTCGGAACAGTTGGGGGATCGGAGGTCCACCTTC
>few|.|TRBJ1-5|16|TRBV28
CASKGLPVDSNQPQHF
TGTGCCAGCAAGGGCCTACCCGTAGATAGCAATCAGCCCCAGCATTTT
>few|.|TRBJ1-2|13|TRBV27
CASSSSGKYGYTF
TGTGCCAGCAGTTCCTCAGGGAAGTATGGCTACACCTTC
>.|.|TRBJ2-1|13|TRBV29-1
CSAQNRDNNEQFF
TGCAGCGCCCAAAACCGAGACAATAATGAGCAGTTCTTC
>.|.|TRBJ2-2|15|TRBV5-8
CASSSTRANTGELFF
TGTGCCAGCAGCTCAACGAGGGCGAACACCGGGGAGCTGTTTTTT
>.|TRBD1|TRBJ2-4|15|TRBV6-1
CASRDRVEVWNIQYF
TGTGCCAGCAGGGACAGGGTAGAAGTTTGGAACATTCAGTACTTC
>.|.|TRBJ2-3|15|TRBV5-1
CASTQGLSYTDTQYF
TGCGCCAGCACACAGGGTCTTAGCTACACAGATACGCAGTATTTT
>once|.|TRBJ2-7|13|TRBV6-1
CASSEERGVEQYF
TGTGCCAGCAGTGAAGAGCGTGGGGTCGAGCAGTACTTC
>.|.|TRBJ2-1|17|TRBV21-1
CASPPHYDREPYNEQFF
TGTGCCAGCCCGCCACATTACGACAGGGAACCCTACAATGAGCAGTTCTTC
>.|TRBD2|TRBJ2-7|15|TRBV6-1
CASSDEPSGNNEQYF
TGTGCCAGCAGTGATGAGCCTAGCGGGAACAACGAGCAGTACTTC
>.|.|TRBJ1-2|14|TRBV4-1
CASSQQTGIGGYTF
TGCGCCAGCAGCCAACAAACAGGGATCGGTGGCTACACCTTC
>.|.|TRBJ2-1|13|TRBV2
CASSVEGYNEQFF
TGTGCCAGCAGTGTGGAAGGTTACAATGAGCAGTTCTTC
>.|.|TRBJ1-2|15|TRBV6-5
CASWALGREVGGYTF
TGTGCCAGCTGGGCTCTTGGCAGGGAGGTAGGCGGCTACACCTTC
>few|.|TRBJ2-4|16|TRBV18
CASSPIAVSAINIQYF
TGTGCCAGCTCTCCCATCGCTGTATCCGCGATTAACATTCAGTACTTC
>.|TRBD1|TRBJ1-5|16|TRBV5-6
CASSSAGGRSNQPQHF
TGTGCCAGCAGCTCTGCAGGGGGCAGAAGCAATCAGCCCCAGCATTTT
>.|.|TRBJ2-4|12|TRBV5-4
CASSLALGIQYF
TGTGCCAGCAGCTTGGCCTTGGGCATTCAGTACTTC
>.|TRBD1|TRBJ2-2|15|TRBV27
CASARGRNTAGELFF
TGTGCCAGCGCCAGGGGGCGCAATACGGCCGGGGAGCTGTTTTTT
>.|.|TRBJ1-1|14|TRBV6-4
CASSAVPRGAEAFF
TGTGCCAGCAGTGCGGTCCCCAGGGGTGCTGAAGCTTTCTTT
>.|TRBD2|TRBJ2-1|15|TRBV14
CASSQDLGLGSEQFF
TGTGCCAGCAGCCAAGATCTGGGACTAGGTTCTGAGCAGTTCTTC
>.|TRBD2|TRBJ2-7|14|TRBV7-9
CASSSRLAQYEQYF
TGTGCCAGCAGCTCTCGACTAGCGCAATACGAGCAGTACTTC
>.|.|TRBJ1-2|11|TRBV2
CANSSYYGYTF
TGTGCCAACTCGAGCTACTATGGCTACACCTTC
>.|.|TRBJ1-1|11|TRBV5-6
CTSSVNTEAFF
TGTACCAGCAGCGTGAACACTGAAGCTTTCTTT
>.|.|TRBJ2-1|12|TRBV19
CASSIVRNEQFF
TGTGCCAGTAGTATAGTGAGGAATGAGCAGTTCTTC
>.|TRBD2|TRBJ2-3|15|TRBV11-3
CASSLASGSTDTQYF
TGTGCCAGCAGCTTGGCTAGCGGGAGCACAGATACGCAGTATTTT
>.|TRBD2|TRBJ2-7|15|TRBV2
CASRETSVTLREQYF
TGTGCCAGCAGGGAAACTAGCGTTACCCTACGAGAGCAGTACTTC
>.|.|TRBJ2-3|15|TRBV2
CASSGRGFSTDTQYF
TGTGCCAGCAGTGGTCGGGGCTTTAGCACAGATACGCAGTATTTT
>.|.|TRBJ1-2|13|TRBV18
CASSPGSHYGYTF
TGTGCCAGCTCACCAGGGTCCCACTATGGCTACACCTTC
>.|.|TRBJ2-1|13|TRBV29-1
CSFRQGSYNEQFF
TGCAGTTTCCGTCAGGGGTCCTACAATGAGCAGTTCTTC